What follows are 3 T cell receptor beta chains derived from one specimen sequenced in a study of blood T cell repertoires in COVID-19. Sequencing was performed with immunoSEQ multiplex PCR; in TCRdb, only in-frame clones are kept and a portion is missing. The sample holds about 180,000 clones, roughly nine tenths seen once. The sample taken for sequencing was PBMCs or T cells enriched from blood (not recorded which). These receptors were collected from a woman aged 45 to 65 who had recovered from COVID-19.

This clone was counted only a few times. The chain uses TRBV5-5 and TRBJ2-7, with TRBD1 matching 9 bases. Germline CDR1 is SGHKS and CDR2 is YYEKEE (reference sequence). With 5 bases clipped from V and 4 bases from J, the junction kept 10 bases outside the gene matches. The length of the CDR3 is 15 residues. The CDR3 DNA reads TGTGCCAGCAGTAACGGAGGGACAGGGACTTACGAGCAGTACTTC. Its translation: CASSNGGTGTYEQYF.

This rearrangement joins TRBV7-9 to TRBJ2-7, with D uncertain. Trimming took off 5 bases at V and 7 bases at J, with 12 bases between the two ends. The CDR3 extends over 12 amino acids. The V gene's germline CDR1 is SEHNR and CDR2 FQNEAQ (reference sequence). CDR3 bases: TGTGCCAGCAGCAGGGATTGGGCGGAGCAGTACTTC. Amino acids: CASSRDWAEQYF.

V gene TRBV10-2 combines with J gene TRBJ2-5; 8 bases map to TRBD2. The CDR3 runs to 15 residues. Germline assignment: CDR1 WSHSY and CDR2 SAAADI. After removal of 6 bases from V and 0 bases from J, the junction contained 6 bases not matched to a gene. The CDR3 DNA reads as TGCGCCAGCAGAGGGGCTAGCGGGTACCAAGAGACCCAGTACTTC. It is translated as CASRGASGYQETQYF.